A selection of T cell receptor beta chains follows, all from one sample in a study of human T cells and chemical hapten exposure. Each CDR3 protein gets one entry after TCRdb re-called the RACE reads with MiXCR. The profile shows some 90,000 distinct CDR3 sequences, about 8.6% of them singletons. Sequenced input: whole blood. These receptors all come from a female donor in good health. Some clones in this sample may be carry-over from other donors' samples. CDR3s include the opening cysteine and the closing phenylalanine or tryptophan. The D gene is left open where the match is weak. Size is stated for part of the rows, as once, few or many counts, or as a class when the clone is expanded.

D gene: .
J gene: TRBJ2-3
clone size: few
V gene: TRBV29-1
CDR3 DNA: TGCAGCGTTGGAGACTTGGCAGATACGCAGTATTTT
CDR3 protein: CSVGDLADTQYF

D gene: .
J gene: TRBJ2-7
clone size: many
V gene: TRBV2
CDR3 DNA: TGTGCCAGCGACACGAACCCCTACGAGCAGTACTTC
CDR3 protein: CASDTNPYEQYF

D gene: .
J gene: TRBJ1-3
clone size: few
V gene: TRBV20-1
CDR3 DNA: TGCAGTGCTAGACCTTTCTCTGGAAACACCATATATTTT
CDR3 protein: CSARPFSGNTIYF

D gene: .
J gene: TRBJ2-1
clone size: few
V gene: TRBV7-3
CDR3 DNA: TGTGCCAGCAGCGCCAGAGCAGCCGGGACGGCCTACTACAATGAGCAGTTCTTC
CDR3 protein: CASSARAAGTAYYNEQFF

D gene: .
J gene: TRBJ2-3
clone size: .
V gene: TRBV7-2
CDR3 DNA: TGTGCCAGCAGCTTAAACGGGATATCTAGCACAGATACGCAGTATTTT
CDR3 protein: CASSLNGISSTDTQYF

D gene: .
J gene: TRBJ1-5
clone size: .
V gene: TRBV28
CDR3 DNA: TGTGCCAGCAGTCGACGGGGGACTAGCAATCAGCCCCAGCATTTT
CDR3 protein: CASSRRGTSNQPQHF

D gene: .
J gene: TRBJ2-5
clone size: few
V gene: TRBV3-1
CDR3 DNA: TGTGCCAGCGGTTCGCTCACCGTCCAAGAGACCCAGTACTTC
CDR3 protein: CASGSLTVQETQYF

D gene: .
J gene: TRBJ2-1
clone size: .
V gene: TRBV5-1
CDR3 DNA: TGCGCCAGCAGCTTGGTAGGTCACAATGAGCAGTTCTTC
CDR3 protein: CASSLVGHNEQFF

D gene: TRBD1
J gene: TRBJ2-7
clone size: few
V gene: TRBV12-3/TRBV12-4
CDR3 DNA: TGTGCCAGCAGTTCGGGACAGGGGCGCTACGAGCAGTACTTC
CDR3 protein: CASSSGQGRYEQYF

D gene: .
J gene: TRBJ1-4
clone size: few
V gene: TRBV25-1
CDR3 DNA: TGTGCCAGCAGTGAAACAAGACTTCCACGAGAAAAACTGTTTTTT
CDR3 protein: CASSETRLPREKLFF

D gene: .
J gene: TRBJ2-7
clone size: few
V gene: TRBV7-9
CDR3 DNA: TGTGCCAGCAGCTTAGCAGTTCAAGAAAGAGAGCAGTACTTC
CDR3 protein: CASSLAVQEREQYF

D gene: TRBD2
J gene: TRBJ2-2
clone size: many
V gene: TRBV12-3/TRBV12-4
CDR3 DNA: TGTGCCAGCAGTTTTTTCCGGACTAGCGGGACCGGGGAGCTGTTTTTT
CDR3 protein: CASSFFRTSGTGELFF

D gene: TRBD1
J gene: TRBJ1-6
clone size: .
V gene: TRBV6-1
CDR3 DNA: TGTGCCAGCGGTTCCGGGACAGGGGCCTTTTCACCCCTCCACTTT
CDR3 protein: CASGSGTGAFSPLHF

D gene: .
J gene: TRBJ1-5
clone size: many
V gene: TRBV28
CDR3 DNA: TGTGCCAGTTTTGGCCGTAGCAATCAGCCCCAGCATTTT
CDR3 protein: CASFGRSNQPQHF

D gene: TRBD1
J gene: TRBJ2-5
clone size: many
V gene: TRBV7-2
CDR3 DNA: TGTGCCAGCAGCTTATTGCGGACAGGTCAAGAGACCCAGTACTTC
CDR3 protein: CASSLLRTGQETQYF

D gene: .
J gene: TRBJ2-4
clone size: .
V gene: TRBV24-1
CDR3 DNA: TGTGCCACCAGTGATTCCGCGGGCAAAAACATTCAGTACTTC
CDR3 protein: CATSDSAGKNIQYF

D gene: .
J gene: TRBJ2-2
clone size: many
V gene: TRBV28
CDR3 DNA: TGTGCCAGCAGTTTGCCCAGAATCGGGGAGCTGTTTTTT
CDR3 protein: CASSLPRIGELFF

D gene: TRBD1
J gene: TRBJ1-2
clone size: .
V gene: TRBV9
CDR3 DNA: TGTGCCAGCAGCCCCGAAGGACAGGGCTATGGCTACACCTTC
CDR3 protein: CASSPEGQGYGYTF

D gene: TRBD2
J gene: TRBJ2-5
clone size: .
V gene: TRBV7-2
CDR3 DNA: TGTGCCAGCAGGAACACGGGAGCGGGAGGCGGGGAGACCCAGTACTTC
CDR3 protein: CASRNTGAGGGETQYF

D gene: .
J gene: TRBJ2-1
clone size: many
V gene: TRBV10-3
CDR3 DNA: TGTGCCATCAGTGAGTCCCGGGCGGGGACCTACAATGAGCAGTTCTTC
CDR3 protein: CAISESRAGTYNEQFF

D gene: .
J gene: TRBJ1-2
clone size: few
V gene: TRBV6-6
CDR3 DNA: TGTGCCAGCAGTTACTCGGCAGAACGGTATGGCTACACCTTC
CDR3 protein: CASSYSAERYGYTF

D gene: .
J gene: TRBJ1-1
clone size: many
V gene: TRBV6-2/TRBV6-3
CDR3 DNA: TGTGCCAGCAGTTTGTGGCAGAGCTCTGAAGCTTTCTTT
CDR3 protein: CASSLWQSSEAFF

D gene: .
J gene: TRBJ1-2
clone size: few
V gene: TRBV5-5
CDR3 DNA: TGTGCCAGCAGCCAGATCGGCGGAGCTAACTATGGCTACACCTTC
CDR3 protein: CASSQIGGANYGYTF

D gene: .
J gene: TRBJ1-1
clone size: .
V gene: TRBV19
CDR3 DNA: TGTGCCAGTTTGACAGCCACTGAAGCTTTCTTT
CDR3 protein: CASLTATEAFF

D gene: .
J gene: TRBJ2-1
clone size: .
V gene: TRBV13
CDR3 DNA: TGTGCCAGCAGCTCGACTAGTGCCTCCTACAATGAGCAGTTCTTC
CDR3 protein: CASSSTSASYNEQFF

D gene: TRBD2
J gene: TRBJ2-3
clone size: few
V gene: TRBV11-2
CDR3 DNA: TGTGCCAGCAGCCCCCGGGTAGCGGGAGCGTCAGATACGCAGTATTTT
CDR3 protein: CASSPRVAGASDTQYF

D gene: TRBD1
J gene: TRBJ1-3
clone size: many
V gene: TRBV15
CDR3 DNA: TGTGCCACCAGGGGACAGGACTCTGGAAACACCATATATTTT
CDR3 protein: CATRGQDSGNTIYF

D gene: .
J gene: TRBJ1-1
clone size: few
V gene: TRBV4-2
CDR3 DNA: TGTGCCAGCAGCCAAGCCCCTATTTTATCGACCGGGCAGACTGAAGCTTTCTTT
CDR3 protein: CASSQAPILSTGQTEAFF

D gene: TRBD1
J gene: TRBJ2-5
clone size: few
V gene: TRBV14
CDR3 DNA: TGTGCCAGCAGCCAAGGAATTGGTCCAGGGGGTTGGCAAGAGACCCAGTACTTC
CDR3 protein: CASSQGIGPGGWQETQYF

D gene: TRBD2
J gene: TRBJ2-1
clone size: .
V gene: TRBV4-1
CDR3 DNA: TGCGCCAGCAGCCAAGGGACTAGCGGGAGAAATGAGCAGTTCTTC
CDR3 protein: CASSQGTSGRNEQFF

D gene: .
J gene: TRBJ1-1
clone size: .
V gene: TRBV29-1
CDR3 DNA: TGCAGCGTTATGGAGAGCTTGCTGAACACTGAAGCTTTCTTT
CDR3 protein: CSVMESLLNTEAFF

D gene: TRBD1
J gene: TRBJ2-7
clone size: few
V gene: TRBV6-1
CDR3 DNA: TGTGCCAGCAGCGACGGACAGGGGACGTACTACGAGCAGTACTTC
CDR3 protein: CASSDGQGTYYEQYF

D gene: TRBD1
J gene: TRBJ2-3
clone size: many
V gene: TRBV11-2
CDR3 DNA: TGTGCCAGCAGCTTAGGCAGGGGGCCTGATACGCAGTATTTT
CDR3 protein: CASSLGRGPDTQYF